This passage covers 5 T cell receptor beta chains from one sample sequenced in a study of T cells in Graves' hyperthyroidism and ophthalmopathy. Amplification yielded TCR beta CDR3 regions, with RNA transcripts as the source. Primed by the HTBI set, a first-round RT-PCR was run on the TCR CDR3. TCRdb passed the multiplex PCR reads through MiXCR, listing each CDR3 protein once. The sample carries under 600,000 distinct CDR3 sequences, roughly 15% recorded once. The material sequenced was blood. The receptors were sampled from a woman between 35 and 50 years old with Graves' ophthalmopathy.

In its sample, this clonotype was seen many times. The J gene is TRBJ2-5, the V gene TRBV11-2, with D possibly called TRBD1 or TRBD2 (6 bases each). V lost 4 bases to trimming and J lost 1 base, with 10 bases between them. The V gene's germline CDR1 is SGHAT and CDR2 FQNNGV. This CDR3 comprises 14 residues. CDR3 bases: TGTGCCAGCAGCTATAGGGGGGCCCAAGAGACCCAGTACTTC. Protein product: CASSYRGAQETQYF. Based on the CDR3 plus reference TRBV11-2 and TRBJ2-5, the full variable domain is EAGVAQSPRYKIIEKRQSVAFWCNPISGHATLYWYQQILGQGPKLLIQFQNNGVVDDSQLPKDRFSAERLKGVDSTLKIQPAKLEDSAVYLCASSYRGAQETQYFGPGTRLLVL.

This clonotype came up a few times. The chain uses TRBV5-1 and TRBJ2-3; 11 positions agree with TRBD2. CDR1 and CDR2 (germline): SGHRS, YFSETQ. Trimming took 4 bases from V and 2 from J; bases not matched to a gene: 15. The CDR3 is 19 residues long. Here the CDR3 DNA reads TGCGCCAGCAGCACCTCCTCTTCCGGGACTAGCGGCTTCACAGATACGCAGTATTTT. Translated, it gives CASSTSSSGTSGFTDTQYF.

This clonotype showed up many times. The genes are TRBV28 and TRBJ1-6; D perhaps matches TRBD1 (5 bases). V was shortened by 11 bases and J by 5 bases, with 13 bases between the two germline ends. The V gene's germline CDR1 is MDHEN and CDR2 SYDVKM. The CDR3 is made up of 13 amino acids. This CDR3 reads CAWSRDDNSPLHF. For the CDR3, the DNA is TGTGCCTGGAGCCGGGACGATAATTCACCCCTCCACTTT.

This clonotype was seen only a few times. The rearrangement joins TRBV6-1 to TRBJ1-6, with 9 bases fitting TRBD1. Germline trimming cut 8 bases from V and 9 bases from J; bases unmatched to any gene: 14. Germline V gene lookup returns CDR1 MNHNS and CDR2 SASEGT. The CDR3 is made up of 16 amino acids. DNA of the CDR3: TGTGCCAGCCGCGGGACACAGGGGGCGCGCGTTTCACCCCTCCACTTT. Protein: CASRGTQGARVSPLHF.

This clonotype appeared a few times. The chain carries TRBV27 and TRBJ1-6, with TRBD1 as a possible D gene (5 bases). Germline loops: CDR1 MNHEY, CDR2 SMNVEV (reference sequence). Trimming took off 0 bases at V and 4 bases at J, with 7 bases between the two ends. The CDR3 length is 15 residues. The CDR3 protein is CASSLSGRYNSPLHF. In DNA form, the CDR3 reads TGTGCCAGCAGTTTATCGGGACGGTATAATTCACCCCTCCACTTT.